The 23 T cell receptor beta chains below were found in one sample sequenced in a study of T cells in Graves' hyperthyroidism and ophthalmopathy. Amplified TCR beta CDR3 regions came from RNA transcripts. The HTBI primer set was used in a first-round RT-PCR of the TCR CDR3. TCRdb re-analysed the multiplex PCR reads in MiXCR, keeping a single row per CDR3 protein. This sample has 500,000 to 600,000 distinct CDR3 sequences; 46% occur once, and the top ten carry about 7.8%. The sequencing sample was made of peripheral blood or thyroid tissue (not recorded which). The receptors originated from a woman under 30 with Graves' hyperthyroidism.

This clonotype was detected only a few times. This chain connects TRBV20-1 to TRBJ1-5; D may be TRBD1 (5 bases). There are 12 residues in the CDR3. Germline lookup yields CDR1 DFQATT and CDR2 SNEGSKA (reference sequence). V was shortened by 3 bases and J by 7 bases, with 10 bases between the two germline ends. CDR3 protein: CSARTAQQPQHF. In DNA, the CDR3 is TGCAGTGCTAGGACAGCTCAACAGCCCCAGCATTTT.

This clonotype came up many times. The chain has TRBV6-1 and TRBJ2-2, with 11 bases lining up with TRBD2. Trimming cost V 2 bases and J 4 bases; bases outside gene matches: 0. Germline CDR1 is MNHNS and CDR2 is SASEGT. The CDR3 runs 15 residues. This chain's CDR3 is CASSELAGGTGELFF. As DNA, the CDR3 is TGTGCCAGCAGTGAACTAGCGGGAGGCACCGGGGAGCTGTTTTTT.

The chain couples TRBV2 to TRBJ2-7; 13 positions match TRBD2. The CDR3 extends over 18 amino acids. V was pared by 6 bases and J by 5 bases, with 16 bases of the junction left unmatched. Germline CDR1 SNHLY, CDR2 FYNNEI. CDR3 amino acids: CASRVGTSGARREDEQYF. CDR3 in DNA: TGTGCCAGCAGGGTGGGGACTAGCGGGGCGCGGCGAGAGGACGAGCAGTACTTC.

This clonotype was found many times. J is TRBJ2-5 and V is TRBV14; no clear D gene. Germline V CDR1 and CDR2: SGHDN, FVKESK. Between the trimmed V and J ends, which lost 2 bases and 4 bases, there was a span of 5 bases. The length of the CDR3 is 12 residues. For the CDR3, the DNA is TGTGCCAGCAGCCAATGGAGAGAGACCCAGTACTTC. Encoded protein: CASSQWRETQYF.

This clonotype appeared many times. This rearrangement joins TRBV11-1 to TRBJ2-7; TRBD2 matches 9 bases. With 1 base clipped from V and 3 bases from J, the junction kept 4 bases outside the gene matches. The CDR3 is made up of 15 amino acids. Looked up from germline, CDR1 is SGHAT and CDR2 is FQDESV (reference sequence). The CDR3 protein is CASSLGGTSSYEQYF. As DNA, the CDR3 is TGTGCCAGCAGCTTAGGGGGGACTAGCAGCTACGAGCAGTACTTC.

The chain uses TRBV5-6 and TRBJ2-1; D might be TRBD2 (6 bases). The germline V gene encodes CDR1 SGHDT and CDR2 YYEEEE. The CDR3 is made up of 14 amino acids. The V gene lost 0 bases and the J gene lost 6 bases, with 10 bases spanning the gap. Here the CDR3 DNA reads TGTGCCAGCAGCTTGGGGCGGGATCTCAATGAGCAGTTCTTC. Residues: CASSLGRDLNEQFF.

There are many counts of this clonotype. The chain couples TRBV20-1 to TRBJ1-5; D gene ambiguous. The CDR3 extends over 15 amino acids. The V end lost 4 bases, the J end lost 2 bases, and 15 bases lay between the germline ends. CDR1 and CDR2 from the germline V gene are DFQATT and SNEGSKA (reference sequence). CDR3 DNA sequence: TGCAGTGCTAAAACAGTAGGGTTAGGCAATCAGCCCCAGCATTTT. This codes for CSAKTVGLGNQPQHF.

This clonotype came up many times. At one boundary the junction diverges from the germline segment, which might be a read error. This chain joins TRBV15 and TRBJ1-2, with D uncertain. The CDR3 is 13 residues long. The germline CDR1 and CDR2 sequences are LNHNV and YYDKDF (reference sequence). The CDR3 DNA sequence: TGTGCCACCTCCCCAGGACGGTACTACGGCTACACCTTC. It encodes CATSPGRYYGYTF.

In DNA form, the CDR3 reads TGTGCCAGCAGCTTAGAAACAGGGGGGAACACCTTC. It encodes CASSLETGGNTF. The rearrangement uses TRBV13 and TRBJ1-2, with 8 bases aligning to TRBD1. The CDR3 consists of 12 residues. The J segment lost 12 bases and the V segment lost 1 base, leaving 4 bases of the junction unmatched. Per the germline V gene, CDR1 is PRHDT and CDR2 is FYEKMQ (reference sequence).

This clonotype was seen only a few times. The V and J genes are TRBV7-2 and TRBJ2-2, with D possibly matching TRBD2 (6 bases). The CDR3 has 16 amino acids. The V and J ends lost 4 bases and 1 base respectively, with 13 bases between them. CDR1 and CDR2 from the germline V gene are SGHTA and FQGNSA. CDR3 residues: CASSSDYSLNTGELFF. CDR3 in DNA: TGTGCCAGCAGCTCGGACTATTCCCTGAACACCGGGGAGCTGTTTTTT.

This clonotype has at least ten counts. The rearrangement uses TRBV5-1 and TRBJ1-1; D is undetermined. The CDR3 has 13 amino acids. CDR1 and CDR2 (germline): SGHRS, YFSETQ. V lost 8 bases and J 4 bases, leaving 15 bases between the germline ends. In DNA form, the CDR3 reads TGCGCCAGTAGCATGGTGGAGGCCACTGAAGCTTTCTTT. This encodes CASSMVEATEAFF.

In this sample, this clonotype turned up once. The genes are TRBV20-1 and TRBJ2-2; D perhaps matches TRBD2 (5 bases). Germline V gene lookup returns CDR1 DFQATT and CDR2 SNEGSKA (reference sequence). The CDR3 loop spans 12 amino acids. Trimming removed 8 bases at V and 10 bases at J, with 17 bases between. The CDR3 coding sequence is TGCAGTTTACCAGGACTGTTTGAGGAGCTGTTTTTT. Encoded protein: CSLPGLFEELFF.

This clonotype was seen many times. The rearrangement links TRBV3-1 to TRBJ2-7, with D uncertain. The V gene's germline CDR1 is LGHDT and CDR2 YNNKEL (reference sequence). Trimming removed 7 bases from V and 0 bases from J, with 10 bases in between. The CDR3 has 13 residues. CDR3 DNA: TGTGCCAGCATCGATTGGGCCTCCTACGAGCAGTACTTC. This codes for CASIDWASYEQYF.

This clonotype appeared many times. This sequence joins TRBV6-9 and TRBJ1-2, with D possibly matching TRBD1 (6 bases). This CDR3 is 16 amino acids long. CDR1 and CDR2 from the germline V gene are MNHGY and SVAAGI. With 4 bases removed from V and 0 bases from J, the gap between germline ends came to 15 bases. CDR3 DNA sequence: TGTGCCAGCAGTTGTTGGACAGACTTCCCTAACTATGGCTACACCTTC. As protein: CASSCWTDFPNYGYTF.

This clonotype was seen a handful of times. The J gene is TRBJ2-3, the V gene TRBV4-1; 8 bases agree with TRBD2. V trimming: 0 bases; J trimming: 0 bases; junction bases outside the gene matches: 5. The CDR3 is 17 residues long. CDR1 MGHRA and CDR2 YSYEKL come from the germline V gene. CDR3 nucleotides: TGCGCCAGCAGCCAAGATGATAGCGGGGCTAGCACAGATACGCAGTATTTT. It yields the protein CASSQDDSGASTDTQYF.

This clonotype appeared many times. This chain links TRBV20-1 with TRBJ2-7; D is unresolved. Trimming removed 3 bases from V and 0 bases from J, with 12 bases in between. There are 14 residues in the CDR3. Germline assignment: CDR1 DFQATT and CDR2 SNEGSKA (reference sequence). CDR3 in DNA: TGCAGTGCTAGGGTCGCGAGAAGCTCCTACGAGCAGTACTTC. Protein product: CSARVARSSYEQYF.

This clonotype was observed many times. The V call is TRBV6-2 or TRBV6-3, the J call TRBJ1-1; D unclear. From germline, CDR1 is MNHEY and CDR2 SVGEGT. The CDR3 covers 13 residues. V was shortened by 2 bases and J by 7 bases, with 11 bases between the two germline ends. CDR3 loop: CASSYERTGEAFF. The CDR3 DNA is TGTGCCAGCAGTTACGAGCGAACTGGTGAAGCTTTCTTT.

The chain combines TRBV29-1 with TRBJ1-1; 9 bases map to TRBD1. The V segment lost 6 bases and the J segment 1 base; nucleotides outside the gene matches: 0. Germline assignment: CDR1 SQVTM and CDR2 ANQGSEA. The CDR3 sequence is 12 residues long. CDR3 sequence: CSVDRGNTEAFF. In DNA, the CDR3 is TGCAGCGTGGACAGGGGGAACACTGAAGCTTTCTTT. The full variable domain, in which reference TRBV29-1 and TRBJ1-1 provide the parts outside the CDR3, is SAVISQKPSRDICQRGTSLTIQCQVDSQVTMMFWYRQQPGQSLTLIATANQGSEATYESGFVIDKFPISRPNLTFSTLTVSNMSPEDSSIYLCSVDRGNTEAFFGQGTRLTVV.

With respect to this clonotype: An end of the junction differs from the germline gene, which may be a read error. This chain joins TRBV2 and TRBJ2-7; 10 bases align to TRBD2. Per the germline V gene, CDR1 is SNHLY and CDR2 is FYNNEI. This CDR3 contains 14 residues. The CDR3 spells CAISEGTSVTEQYF. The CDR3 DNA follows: TGTGCCATCAGTGAAGGGACTAGCGTTACCGAGCAGTACTTC.

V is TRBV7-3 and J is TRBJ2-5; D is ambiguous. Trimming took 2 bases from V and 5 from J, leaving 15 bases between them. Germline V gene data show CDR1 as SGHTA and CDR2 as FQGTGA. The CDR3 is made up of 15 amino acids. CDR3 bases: TGTGCCAGCAGCTTATCGACGGCGGTCGGTGAGACCCAGTACTTC. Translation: CASSLSTAVGETQYF.

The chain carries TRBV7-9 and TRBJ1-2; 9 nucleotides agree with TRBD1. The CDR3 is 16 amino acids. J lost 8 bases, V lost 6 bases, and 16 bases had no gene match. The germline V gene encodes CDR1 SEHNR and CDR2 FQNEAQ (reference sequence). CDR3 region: CASRSEGDREKRGYTF. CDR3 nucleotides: TGTGCCAGCAGATCGGAGGGGGACAGGGAGAAGAGAGGCTACACCTTC.

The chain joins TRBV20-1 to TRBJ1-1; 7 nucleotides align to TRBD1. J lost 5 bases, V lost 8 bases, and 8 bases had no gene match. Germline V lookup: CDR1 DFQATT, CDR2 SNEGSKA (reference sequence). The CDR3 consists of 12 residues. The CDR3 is CSYLPGGTEAFF. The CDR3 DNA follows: TGCAGTTACCTTCCAGGGGGTACTGAAGCTTTCTTT.

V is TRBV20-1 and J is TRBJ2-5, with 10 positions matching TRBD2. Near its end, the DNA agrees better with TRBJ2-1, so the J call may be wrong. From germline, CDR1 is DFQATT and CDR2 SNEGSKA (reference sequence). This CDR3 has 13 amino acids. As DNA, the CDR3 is TGCAGTGCTGATAGCGGGAGGAGACGTGAGCAGTTCTTC. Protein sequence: CSADSGRRREQFF.